The clone carrying this TCR beta chain was picked up many times. The data stem from a study of T cells in Graves' hyperthyroidism and ophthalmopathy. On the study more broadly: Once the initial diagnosis was made, peripheral blood was obtained before any treatment.

RNA transcripts yielded amplified TCR beta CDR3 regions. Primed by the HTBI set, a first-round RT-PCR was run on the TCR CDR3. TCRdb re-called the multiplex PCR reads through MiXCR, storing one row per CDR3 protein. The sample yields a few hundred thousand distinct CDR3 sequences, approximately 15% seen once. Germline CDR1 is MNHEY and CDR2 is SMNVEV (reference sequence). The CDR3 is 12 amino acids. With 5 bases clipped from V and 8 bases from J, the junction kept 3 bases outside the gene matches. Fresh peripheral blood, about 9.6 ml, yielded the PBMCs. The TCR comes from a woman between 18 and 29 years old with Graves' hyperthyroidism. Sequences were obtained from blood. The chain is built from TRBV27 and TRBJ2-1, with 7 positions matching TRBD1. CDR3 amino acids: CASSLDRYEQFF. The CDR3 nucleotides read TGTGCCAGCAGTCTGGACAGGTATGAGCAGTTCTTC.